This is a list of T cell receptor beta chains from one sample in a study of OX40 agonist ivuxolimab in advanced cancers. The protocol was immunoSEQ multiplex PCR, while the TCRdb copy is restricted to in-frame clones and leaves out a portion. The table includes 79,000 or so clones, less than 95% detected once. The sequencing used CD4+ or CD8+ T cells sorted from blood, collected in a trial of the OX40 agonist ivuxolimab. The source is an adult with an advanced solid tumor such as melanoma, head and neck, liver or kidney cancer. Both conserved end residues are part of each CDR3. Fields, in order: D gene, J gene, CDR3 length, clone size, V gene, CDR3 protein, CDR3 DNA. The D gene is left open where the match is weak. The size field is filled for only some rows; it gives once, few, many or a size class.

d_call: .
j_call: TRBJ1-3
cdr3_length: 15
clone_size: .
v_call: TRBV28
cdr3_aa: CASRVDRGSGNTIYF
cdr3_nt: TGTGCCAGCAGGGTTGACAGAGGCTCTGGAAACACCATATATTTT

d_call: TRBD1
j_call: TRBJ2-5
cdr3_length: 15
clone_size: .
v_call: TRBV2
cdr3_aa: CASSWQGASQETQYF
cdr3_nt: TGTGCCAGCAGCTGGCAGGGGGCATCTCAAGAGACCCAGTACTTC

d_call: .
j_call: TRBJ1-5
cdr3_length: 17
clone_size: .
v_call: TRBV19
cdr3_aa: CASSIDPTGGSNQPQHF
cdr3_nt: TGTGCCAGTAGTATAGATCCAACAGGCGGCAGCAATCAGCCCCAGCATTTT

d_call: .
j_call: TRBJ2-3
cdr3_length: 14
clone_size: .
v_call: TRBV28
cdr3_aa: CASSFTTGLNTQYF
cdr3_nt: TGTGCCAGCAGTTTTACGACAGGCCTGAATACGCAGTATTTT

d_call: .
j_call: TRBJ2-7
cdr3_length: 15
clone_size: .
v_call: TRBV19
cdr3_aa: CASSIDSQTYYEQYF
cdr3_nt: TGTGCCAGTAGTATAGATTCTCAGACTTACTACGAGCAGTACTTC

d_call: .
j_call: TRBJ2-6
cdr3_length: 14
clone_size: .
v_call: TRBV5-8
cdr3_aa: CASRRGTGANVLTF
cdr3_nt: TGTGCCAGCAGAAGGGGGACCGGGGCCAACGTCCTGACTTTC

d_call: .
j_call: TRBJ2-5
cdr3_length: 16
clone_size: .
v_call: TRBV18
cdr3_aa: CASSPAGRTYQETQYF
cdr3_nt: TGTGCCAGCTCACCTGCCGGACGGACGTACCAAGAGACCCAGTACTTC

d_call: .
j_call: TRBJ2-1
cdr3_length: 13
clone_size: .
v_call: TRBV6-5
cdr3_aa: CASSYSSPLEQFF
cdr3_nt: TGTGCCAGCAGTTACTCTTCACCCCTAGAGCAGTTCTTC

d_call: TRBD1
j_call: TRBJ1-4
cdr3_length: 15
clone_size: .
v_call: TRBV5-6
cdr3_aa: CASSLRRQGDEKLFF
cdr3_nt: TGTGCCAGCAGCTTGAGACGACAGGGAGATGAAAAACTGTTTTTT

d_call: .
j_call: TRBJ2-2
cdr3_length: 16
clone_size: .
v_call: TRBV5-8
cdr3_aa: CASSFSGTLNTGELFF
cdr3_nt: TGTGCCAGCAGCTTCTCCGGAACTCTCAACACCGGGGAGCTGTTTTTT

d_call: .
j_call: TRBJ1-1
cdr3_length: 10
clone_size: .
v_call: TRBV6-1
cdr3_aa: CASIGIEAFF
cdr3_nt: TGTGCCAGCATCGGCATTGAAGCTTTCTTT

d_call: TRBD1
j_call: TRBJ1-1
cdr3_length: 15
clone_size: .
v_call: TRBV28
cdr3_aa: CASTPLDRVETEAFF
cdr3_nt: TGTGCCAGCACTCCGCTCGACAGGGTTGAGACTGAAGCTTTCTTT

d_call: TRBD2
j_call: TRBJ2-7
cdr3_length: 16
clone_size: .
v_call: TRBV5-1
cdr3_aa: CASSLEPGTRTYEQYF
cdr3_nt: TGCGCCAGCAGCTTGGAACCCGGGACTAGGACCTACGAGCAGTACTTC

d_call: .
j_call: TRBJ1-4
cdr3_length: 14
clone_size: once
v_call: TRBV7-9
cdr3_aa: CASSLEAINEKLFF
cdr3_nt: TGTGCCAGCAGCTTAGAGGCGATTAATGAAAAACTGTTTTTT

d_call: .
j_call: TRBJ2-5
cdr3_length: 14
clone_size: .
v_call: TRBV27
cdr3_aa: CAIPLAPSQETQYF
cdr3_nt: TGTGCCATCCCTCTAGCGCCCAGTCAAGAGACCCAGTACTTC

d_call: TRBD1
j_call: TRBJ2-5
cdr3_length: 13
clone_size: .
v_call: TRBV5-6
cdr3_aa: CASSWDSQETQYF
cdr3_nt: TGTGCCAGCAGCTGGGACAGCCAAGAGACCCAGTACTTC

d_call: TRBD1
j_call: TRBJ2-3
cdr3_length: 16
clone_size: .
v_call: TRBV11-3
cdr3_aa: CASSLGSGQKADTQYF
cdr3_nt: TGTGCCAGCAGCTTAGGATCGGGACAGAAGGCAGATACGCAGTATTTT

d_call: TRBD1
j_call: TRBJ1-2
cdr3_length: 13
clone_size: .
v_call: TRBV25-1
cdr3_aa: CASSVTGNYGYTF
cdr3_nt: TGTGCCAGCAGTGTGACAGGGAACTATGGCTACACCTTC

d_call: TRBD1
j_call: TRBJ2-2
cdr3_length: 17
clone_size: .
v_call: TRBV28
cdr3_aa: CASRPPSGTGSTGELFF
cdr3_nt: TGTGCCAGCAGACCCCCATCCGGGACAGGGAGCACCGGGGAGCTGTTTTTT

d_call: .
j_call: TRBJ2-7
cdr3_length: 14
clone_size: .
v_call: TRBV18
cdr3_aa: CASSPPGRGYEQYF
cdr3_nt: TGTGCCAGCTCACCCCCGGGAAGGGGCTACGAGCAGTACTTC

d_call: TRBD1
j_call: TRBJ2-1
cdr3_length: 14
clone_size: .
v_call: TRBV10-3
cdr3_aa: CAISGDRDYNEQFF
cdr3_nt: TGTGCCATCAGTGGGGACAGGGACTACAATGAGCAGTTCTTC

d_call: .
j_call: TRBJ1-5
cdr3_length: 13
clone_size: .
v_call: TRBV4-3
cdr3_aa: CASSQDLRQPQHF
cdr3_nt: TGCGCCAGCAGCCAAGATCTGAGGCAGCCCCAGCATTTT

d_call: .
j_call: TRBJ2-2
cdr3_length: 13
clone_size: .
v_call: TRBV28
cdr3_aa: CASNLDNIGELFF
cdr3_nt: TGTGCCAGCAACCTGGATAATATTGGGGAGCTGTTTTTT

d_call: .
j_call: TRBJ2-2
cdr3_length: 14
clone_size: .
v_call: TRBV10-3
cdr3_aa: CAIRLAKGTGELFF
cdr3_nt: TGTGCCATCAGGCTAGCGAAGGGCACCGGGGAGCTGTTTTTT

d_call: .
j_call: TRBJ1-4
cdr3_length: 15
clone_size: .
v_call: TRBV5-1
cdr3_aa: CASSAGGTRNEKLFF
cdr3_nt: TGCGCCAGCAGCGCCGGGGGGACAAGAAATGAAAAACTGTTTTTT

d_call: .
j_call: TRBJ2-7
cdr3_length: 14
clone_size: .
v_call: TRBV28
cdr3_aa: CASSSPPHRNEQYF
cdr3_nt: TGTGCCAGCAGTTCCCCTCCCCATCGGAACGAGCAGTACTTC

d_call: .
j_call: TRBJ1-6
cdr3_length: 14
clone_size: .
v_call: TRBV19
cdr3_aa: CASSMRENNSPLHF
cdr3_nt: TGTGCCAGTAGTATGAGGGAGAATAATTCACCCCTCCACTTT

d_call: TRBD1
j_call: TRBJ2-6
cdr3_length: 18
clone_size: .
v_call: TRBV11-2
cdr3_aa: CASSLETGYNSGANVLTF
cdr3_nt: TGTGCCAGCAGCTTAGAGACAGGGTACAACTCTGGGGCCAACGTCCTGACTTTC

d_call: .
j_call: TRBJ2-3
cdr3_length: 12
clone_size: .
v_call: TRBV2
cdr3_aa: CASSQGVDTQYF
cdr3_nt: TGTGCCAGCAGTCAAGGGGTTGATACGCAGTATTTT

d_call: TRBD1
j_call: TRBJ2-7
cdr3_length: 13
clone_size: .
v_call: TRBV5-4
cdr3_aa: CASSRIQGHEQYF
cdr3_nt: TGTGCCAGCAGCCGTATACAGGGGCACGAGCAGTACTTC

d_call: TRBD1
j_call: TRBJ2-1
cdr3_length: 12
clone_size: .
v_call: TRBV29-1
cdr3_aa: CSVGTAYNEQFF
cdr3_nt: TGCAGCGTGGGGACAGCCTACAATGAGCAGTTCTTC

d_call: .
j_call: TRBJ2-3
cdr3_length: 14
clone_size: .
v_call: TRBV7-7
cdr3_aa: CASSLYGGPDTQYF
cdr3_nt: TGTGCTAGCAGCTTATATGGGGGACCAGATACGCAGTATTTT

d_call: TRBD1
j_call: TRBJ1-1
cdr3_length: 17
clone_size: .
v_call: TRBV4-2
cdr3_aa: CASRLRDRGQQNTEAFF
cdr3_nt: TGTGCCAGCAGGCTCCGGGACAGGGGACAACAGAACACTGAAGCTTTCTTT

d_call: .
j_call: TRBJ2-3
cdr3_length: 18
clone_size: .
v_call: TRBV28
cdr3_aa: CASSLYLPRKYSTDTQYF
cdr3_nt: TGTGCCAGCAGTTTATATCTACCGAGGAAGTATAGCACAGATACGCAGTATTTT

d_call: TRBD1
j_call: TRBJ1-1
cdr3_length: 14
clone_size: .
v_call: TRBV7-2
cdr3_aa: CASSTRDRATEAFF
cdr3_nt: TGTGCCAGCAGCACCCGGGACAGGGCCACTGAAGCTTTCTTT

d_call: .
j_call: TRBJ2-5
cdr3_length: 13
clone_size: .
v_call: TRBV5-4
cdr3_aa: CASSRTEQETQYF
cdr3_nt: TGTGCCAGCAGCCGGACCGAACAAGAGACCCAGTACTTC

d_call: .
j_call: TRBJ2-6
cdr3_length: 15
clone_size: .
v_call: TRBV27
cdr3_aa: CASSWGASGANVLTF
cdr3_nt: TGTGCCAGCAGTTGGGGGGCCTCTGGGGCCAACGTCCTGACTTTC

d_call: TRBD2
j_call: TRBJ2-2
cdr3_length: 19
clone_size: .
v_call: TRBV4-1
cdr3_aa: CASSQWRASGRKNTGELFF
cdr3_nt: TGCGCCAGCAGCCAGTGGAGGGCTAGCGGTCGAAAGAACACCGGGGAGCTGTTTTTT

d_call: .
j_call: TRBJ2-7
cdr3_length: 13
clone_size: .
v_call: TRBV19
cdr3_aa: CASRGQSSYEQYF
cdr3_nt: TGTGCCTCCCGAGGACAGAGCTCCTACGAGCAGTACTTC

d_call: TRBD2
j_call: TRBJ2-3
cdr3_length: 13
clone_size: .
v_call: TRBV19
cdr3_aa: CASSIGAGDTQYF
cdr3_nt: TGTGCCAGTAGTATAGGAGCGGGGGATACGCAGTATTTT

d_call: TRBD2
j_call: TRBJ2-1
cdr3_length: 14
clone_size: .
v_call: TRBV7-9
cdr3_aa: CASSVRRTSDEQFF
cdr3_nt: TGTGCCAGCAGCGTCCGGAGGACTAGTGATGAGCAGTTCTTC

d_call: .
j_call: TRBJ2-7
cdr3_length: 13
clone_size: .
v_call: TRBV5-1
cdr3_aa: CASSFSRGYEQYF
cdr3_nt: TGCGCCAGCAGCTTTTCCCGCGGGTACGAGCAGTACTTC

d_call: .
j_call: TRBJ2-5
cdr3_length: 14
clone_size: .
v_call: TRBV18
cdr3_aa: CASSPTGMKETQYF
cdr3_nt: TGTGCCAGCTCACCAACAGGGATGAAGGAGACCCAGTACTTC

d_call: TRBD1
j_call: TRBJ2-7
cdr3_length: 14
clone_size: few
v_call: TRBV4-1
cdr3_aa: CASSPRDRFYEQYF
cdr3_nt: TGCGCCAGCAGCCCCCGGGACAGATTCTACGAGCAGTACTTC

d_call: .
j_call: TRBJ2-5
cdr3_length: 10
clone_size: .
v_call: TRBV20-1
cdr3_aa: CSARLETQYF
cdr3_nt: TGCAGTGCTAGGCTGGAGACCCAGTACTTC